The 16 T cell receptor beta chains below come from one sample, sequenced in a study of cytomegalovirus exposure and HLA in healthy donors. Generated by immunoSEQ multiplex PCR, the TCRdb table keeps only in-frame clones and is missing some. Here the sample spans 200,000 or so clones, over 65% being singletons. The material sequenced was PBMCs. These receptors came from a young man in good health and CMV-seropositive.

The V gene is TRBV5-4, the J gene TRBJ2-5; D uncertain. Per the germline V gene, CDR1 is SGHNT and CDR2 is YYREEE (reference sequence). The V and J ends lost 1 base and 2 bases respectively, with 12 bases between them. The CDR3 length is 15 residues. CDR3 residues: CASSLWPTSQETQYF. The CDR3, as DNA: TGTGCCAGCAGCTTGTGGCCGACTTCACAAGAGACCCAGTACTTC.

This CDR3 reads CATSRDRGGTDTQYF. For the CDR3, the DNA is TGTGCCACCAGCAGAGATCGAGGCGGCACAGATACGCAGTATTTT. V and J are TRBV15 and TRBJ2-3; no clear D. The V gene lost 0 bases and the J gene lost 1 base, with 8 bases spanning the gap. The CDR3 length is 15 residues. Germline values: CDR1 LNHNV, CDR2 YYDKDF (reference sequence).

CDR3 residues: CASSLEGAGADTQYF. The CDR3 nucleotides read TGTGCCAGCAGCTTAGAAGGAGCGGGGGCAGATACGCAGTATTTT. The chain has TRBV11-2 and TRBJ2-3; the match to TRBD2 covers 8 bases. CDR3 length: 15 amino acids. Germline V lookup: CDR1 SGHAT, CDR2 FQNNGV. With 0 bases clipped from V and 4 bases from J, the junction kept 3 bases outside the gene matches.

Comments on this clone: Germline is not matched at one junction end, which may reflect a read error. The chain is built from TRBV7-2 and TRBJ2-1; 10 bases are shared with TRBD2. From germline, CDR1 is SGHTA and CDR2 FQGNSA. The CDR3 is made up of 13 amino acids. CDR3 in amino acids: CASSLERGGRQVF. Written as DNA, the CDR3 is TGTGCCAGCAGCCTAGAGCGGGGGGGGCGACAGGTCTTC.

The V gene is TRBV9, the J gene TRBJ2-7; D unclear. The germline CDR1 and CDR2 sequences are SGDLS and YYNGEE. V was pared by 2 bases and J by 3 bases, with 12 bases between. The CDR3 totals 14 residues. The DNA for the CDR3 is TGTGCCAGCAGCGTGGGTTTTCTAGACTACGAGCAGTACTTC. Its translation: CASSVGFLDYEQYF.

The chain carries TRBV14 and TRBJ1-2; D is uncertain. The CDR3 extends over 13 amino acids. CDR1 and CDR2 from the germline V gene are SGHDN and FVKESK. V gave up 6 bases and J gave up 6 bases, with 14 bases separating them. The CDR3 region is CASSPLDSHGYTF. CDR3 sequence (DNA): TGTGCCAGCAGTCCTTTAGATTCCCATGGCTACACCTTC.

This clone was found once. In DNA, the CDR3 is TGTGCCTGGTGCATCGGGACAGGCGATGGAAACACCATATATTTT. Translation: CAWCIGTGDGNTIYF. The rearrangement uses TRBV30 and TRBJ1-3; TRBD1 matches at 8 bases. The CDR3 consists of 15 residues. Per the germline V gene, CDR1 is GTSNPN and CDR2 is SVGIG (reference sequence). The V gene end was trimmed by 5 bases and the J gene end by 3 bases; junction bases not matched to a gene: 9.

The chain uses TRBV5-1 and TRBJ1-5; D possibly corresponds to TRBD1 (5 bases). This CDR3 spans 15 amino acids. V gave up 0 bases and J gave up 4 bases, with 11 bases separating them. Germline lookup yields CDR1 SGHRS and CDR2 YFSETQ. CDR3 sequence (DNA): TGCGCCAGCAGCTTGGAGGGGCAGGGAAATCAGCCCCAGCATTTT. Translated, it gives CASSLEGQGNQPQHF.

The rearrangement joins TRBV5-1 to TRBJ2-7, with 13 bases aligning to TRBD2. Germline CDR1 reads SGHRS; CDR2 reads YFSETQ. This CDR3 has 16 residues. V trimming: 2 bases; J trimming: 3 bases; junction bases outside the gene matches: 5. The CDR3 DNA sequence: TGCGCCAGCAGCTTAGGACTAGCGGGAGTACGCTACGAGCAGTACTTC. Translating gives CASSLGLAGVRYEQYF.

The chain uses TRBV5-1 and TRBJ2-1; 13 nucleotides agree with TRBD2. This CDR3 contains 16 residues. Germline CDR1 SGHRS, CDR2 YFSETQ. V gave up 3 bases and J gave up 15 bases; unmatched junction bases: 15. In DNA, the CDR3 is TGCGCCAGCAGCTCGACGGCTACTAGCGGGAGGGCCTGGGGGTTCTTC. Protein product: CASSSTATSGRAWGFF.

The V and J genes are TRBV9 and TRBJ2-3; 12 bases are a match to TRBD1. Germline V gene sequence: CDR1 SGDLS, CDR2 YYNGEE. The junction had 8 bases not matched to a gene; V was cut back by 2 bases and J by 7 bases. The CDR3 is 16 residues long. For the CDR3, the DNA is TGTGCCAGCAGCGTCCGGGAGGGACAGGGGGCCAATACGCAGTATTTT. The encoded protein is CASSVREGQGANTQYF.

The gene calls are TRBV5-1 and TRBJ2-7, with unresolved D. Germline CDR1 reads SGHRS; CDR2 reads YFSETQ. CDR3 length equals 14 residues. V shed 0 bases and J shed 0 bases, with 7 bases lying between them. CDR3: CASSLVASSYEQYF. In DNA, the CDR3 is TGCGCCAGCAGCTTGGTTGCTAGCTCCTACGAGCAGTACTTC.

The chain recombines TRBV28 with TRBJ1-2, with D tentatively TRBD1 (5 bases). Trimming removed 3 bases from V and 7 bases from J, with 12 bases in between. CDR1 is MDHEN and CDR2 is SYDVKM in the germline V gene. There are 13 residues in the CDR3. CDR3 coding DNA: TGTGCCAGCAGTTTTAACTCGGGGGGTGGCTACACCTTC. Protein sequence: CASSFNSGGGYTF.

J is TRBJ2-7 and V is TRBV6-6; 10 bases fit TRBD2. Germline V lookup: CDR1 MNHNY, CDR2 SVGAGI (reference sequence). Trimming removed 5 bases from V and 5 bases from J; junction bases left unmatched: 9. This CDR3 has 15 amino acids. CDR3 protein: CASSPELAGVHEQYF. DNA for the CDR3: TGTGCCAGCAGTCCCGAGCTAGCGGGAGTCCACGAGCAGTACTTC.

The chain couples TRBV6-1 to TRBJ1-2; D possibly corresponds to TRBD1 (6 bases). V lost 6 bases and J lost 6, with 17 bases in between. The germline V gene has CDR1 MNHNS and CDR2 SASEGT. The CDR3 consists of 14 residues. The CDR3 loop is CASRPGESRDGYTF. CDR3 DNA: TGTGCCAGCAGACCAGGGGAGTCGAGAGATGGCTACACCTTC.

As for this clone: The limits of the CDR3 on the DNA are not certain, so only TCRdb's listed CDR3 is given. The V gene is TRBV11-3, the J gene TRBJ2-2; the tabulated D call, TRBD2, remains unverified against the DNA. Germline loops: CDR1 SGHNT, CDR2 YENEEA. The CDR3 spans 17 residues, counting both ends. The CDR3 sequence is CASSLDGRGFGAGELFF.